This is a list of T cell receptor beta chains from one sample in a study of shared clonotypes between healthy human individuals. Assay: immunoSEQ multiplex PCR; the TCRdb copy retains only in-frame clones and omits some. In the table there are more than 2 million clones, approximately 95% of which are singletons. The sample consisted of naive CD8+ T cells sorted from blood. These TCRs come from a man aged 18 to 30 in good health. CDR3s include the opening cysteine and the closing phenylalanine or tryptophan. A D gene is named only where the DNA matches it firmly. Clone size is shown for a subset of rows, as once, few, many or a class of expanded clone.

TRBD1,TRBJ2-7,TRBV6-5,.,13,CASSYRTGNEQYF,TGTGCCAGCAGTTACCGGACAGGGAACGAGCAGTACTTC
TRBD2,TRBJ2-2,TRBV5-1,.,17,CASGLGTSGSGTGELFF,TGCGCCAGCGGATTAGGGACTAGCGGGAGCGGGACCGGGGAGCTGTTTTTT
TRBD1,TRBJ2-1,TRBV6-5,.,15,CASSWTGEGYNEQFF,TGTGCCAGCAGTTGGACAGGAGAGGGGTACAATGAGCAGTTCTTC
.,TRBJ2-2,TRBV15,.,14,CATGAAENTGELFF,TGTGCCACCGGCGCGGCAGAGAACACCGGGGAGCTGTTTTTT
TRBD2,TRBJ2-1,TRBV5-1,.,15,CASSLSLAGYNEQFF,TGCGCCAGCAGCTTGTCACTAGCGGGGTACAATGAGCAGTTCTTC
.,TRBJ1-3,TRBV2,.,18,CASSEFGTVPFLGNTIYF,TGTGCCAGCAGTGAATTTGGAACAGTCCCCTTTCTTGGAAACACCATATATTTT
.,TRBJ1-4,TRBV2,.,15,CASSGNTGMGEKLFF,TGTGCCAGCAGTGGAAACACAGGGATGGGGGAAAAACTGTTTTTT
TRBD1,TRBJ2-2,TRBV19,.,15,CASSIGQGVSGELFF,TGTGCCAGTAGTATCGGACAGGGAGTAAGCGGGGAGCTGTTTTTT
.,TRBJ1-4,TRBV4-1,.,13,CASSQEAGRGGIF,TGCGCCAGCAGCCAAGAAGCGGGTCGGGGGGGGATTTTT
TRBD1,TRBJ1-2,TRBV7-9,.,14,CASSPSTGGAYYTF,TGTGCCAGCAGCCCCTCGACAGGGGGCGCTTACTACACCTTC
.,TRBJ2-7,TRBV30,.,13,CAWSVIKGYEQYF,TGTGCCTGGAGTGTAATAAAGGGCTACGAGCAGTACTTC
.,TRBJ2-4,TRBV4-3,.,16,CASSQAFAGLQNIQYF,TGCGCCAGCAGCCAAGCGTTTGCGGGGCTCCAAAACATTCAGTACTTC
.,TRBJ2-5,TRBV4-1,few,14,CASSQVGAVGTQYF,TGCGCCAGCAGCCAAGTAGGGGCAGTGGGGACCCAGTACTTC
.,TRBJ2-7,TRBV6-1,.,16,CASSGGYGGYLYEQYF,TGTGCCAGCAGTGGGGGGTACGGGGGTTACCTCTACGAGCAGTACTTC
TRBD2,TRBJ2-1,TRBV19,.,16,CASSISPAGGLGEQFF,TGTGCCAGTAGTATCAGTCCAGCGGGAGGGTTGGGTGAGCAGTTCTTC
TRBD1,TRBJ1-4,TRBV28,.,15,CASSFDRGLDEKLFF,TGTGCCAGCAGTTTTGACAGGGGGCTGGATGAAAAACTGTTTTTT
TRBD1,TRBJ1-2,TRBV10-3,.,13,CAISEWDSYGYTF,TGTGCCATCAGTGAGTGGGACAGCTATGGCTACACCTTC
TRBD2,TRBJ2-1,TRBV5-4,.,14,CASSWTGTSYEQFF,TGTGCCAGCAGCTGGACCGGGACTAGCTATGAGCAGTTCTTC
.,TRBJ1-2,TRBV7-9,.,16,CASRDTGSGTNYGYTF,TGTGCCAGCAGGGACACAGGGAGTGGAACTAACTATGGCTACACCTTC
.,TRBJ2-3,TRBV7-8,.,16,CASSLAPSGITDTQYF,TGTGCCAGCAGCTTAGCCCCCTCGGGGATTACAGATACGCAGTATTTT
TRBD1,TRBJ1-1,TRBV9,.,15,CASSVDGTGVTEAFF,TGTGCCAGCAGCGTAGATGGGACAGGGGTAACTGAAGCTTTCTTT
.,TRBJ1-5,TRBV25-1,.,17,CASSDRNRTYSNQPQHF,TGTGCCAGCAGTGACCGAAACAGAACTTATAGCAATCAGCCCCAGCATTTT
TRBD2,TRBJ2-7,TRBV5-1,.,16,CASSPGLAGSSYEQYF,TGCGCCAGCAGCCCCGGACTAGCGGGATCCTCGTACGAGCAGTACTTC
.,TRBJ1-1,TRBV5-1,.,15,CASSLEWYGNTEAFF,TGCGCCAGCAGCTTGGAATGGTACGGGAACACTGAAGCTTTCTTT
TRBD1,TRBJ2-2,TRBV27,.,14,CASRLAGGPGELFF,TGTGCCAGCAGACTTGCAGGGGGCCCCGGGGAGCTGTTTTTT
.,TRBJ1-1,TRBV25-1,.,15,CASSEYTGEATEAFF,TGTGCCAGCAGTGAATATACAGGCGAGGCTACTGAAGCTTTCTTT
.,TRBJ1-6,TRBV6-7,.,15,CASSYPRRLNSPLHF,TGTGCCAGCAGTTACCCCCGAAGGTTAAATTCACCCCTCCACTTT
TRBD1,TRBJ1-2,TRBV27,.,16,CASSLSQGAKNYGYTF,TGTGCCAGCAGTTTATCGCAGGGGGCGAAAAACTATGGCTACACCTTC
.,TRBJ1-2,TRBV6-1,.,14,CASSPYRNRDGYTF,TGTGCCAGCAGTCCTTACCGAAACAGGGACGGCTACACCTTC
TRBD1,TRBJ2-5,TRBV4-1,.,15,CASSQDPQGGETQYF,TGCGCCAGCAGCCAAGACCCACAGGGGGGCGAGACCCAGTACTTC
TRBD1,TRBJ2-7,TRBV25-1,.,14,CARKRTGRSYEQYF,TGTGCCAGGAAAAGGACAGGCCGTTCCTACGAGCAGTACTTC
.,TRBJ1-2,TRBV4-1,.,15,CASSQGYGTNYGYTF,TGCGCCAGCAGCCAAGGGTACGGGACTAACTATGGCTACACCTTC
.,TRBJ2-1,TRBV4-1,.,13,CASSQGPGNEQFF,TGCGCCAGCAGCCAAGGGCCCGGCAATGAGCAGTTCTTC
TRBD1,TRBJ2-3,TRBV4-1,.,14,CASSRTGRTDTQYF,TGCGCCAGCAGCCGGACAGGGAGGACAGATACGCAGTATTTT
.,TRBJ2-2,TRBV13,.,16,CASSLEEGRNTGELFF,TGTGCCAGCAGCTTAGAAGAGGGGCGGAACACCGGGGAGCTGTTTTTT
.,TRBJ2-5,TRBV7-9,.,15,CASILRAGLEETQYF,TGTGCCAGCATCCTCCGGGCAGGGCTCGAGGAGACCCAGTACTTC
TRBD1,TRBJ2-2,TRBV13,.,19,CASSSRRDRGLSDTGELFF,TGTGCCAGCAGCTCTCGCCGGGACAGGGGGCTGAGCGACACCGGGGAGCTGTTTTTT
.,TRBJ2-7,TRBV15,.,15,CATSRDTVLSYEQYF,TGTGCCACCAGCAGAGATACGGTACTCTCCTACGAGCAGTACTTC
TRBD1,TRBJ2-2,TRBV27,.,16,CASGAPGQGATGELFF,TGTGCCAGCGGGGCCCCGGGACAGGGGGCCACCGGGGAGCTGTTTTTT
.,TRBJ1-2,TRBV9,.,15,CASSVSRGASVGYTF,TGTGCCAGCAGCGTCTCAAGGGGCGCGTCGGTGGGCTACACCTTC
TRBD1,TRBJ1-2,TRBV9,once,17,CASSVARDRVVDYGYTF,TGTGCCAGCAGCGTAGCTAGGGACAGGGTCGTCGACTATGGCTACACCTTC
.,TRBJ2-5,TRBV4-3,.,15,CASSQERYKVETQYF,TGCGCCAGCAGCCAAGAAAGATACAAGGTAGAGACCCAGTACTTC
.,TRBJ2-7,TRBV5-4,.,15,CASSLDPRPPYEQYF,TGTGCCAGCAGCTTGGACCCAAGGCCCCCCTACGAGCAGTACTTC
TRBD2,TRBJ2-7,TRBV7-2,.,14,CASSLSGATYEQYF,TGTGCCAGCAGCCTGAGCGGGGCGACCTACGAGCAGTACTTC
TRBD2,TRBJ2-3,TRBV6-5,once,14,CASSRLTSADTQYF,TGTGCCAGCAGCCGCTTGACTAGCGCAGATACGCAGTATTTT
.,TRBJ1-4,TRBV5-6,.,15,CASSQKGTLEEKLFF,TGTGCCAGCAGCCAAAAAGGGACCTTGGAGGAAAAACTGTTTTTT
.,TRBJ1-2,TRBV7-9,.,14,CASSLEGGGYGYTF,TGTGCCAGCAGCTTAGAAGGAGGGGGGTATGGCTACACCTTC
.,TRBJ2-7,TRBV11-2,.,12,CASSSDSYEQYF,TGTGCCAGCAGCTCCGATAGCTACGAGCAGTACTTC
.,TRBJ2-1,TRBV19,once,13,CASSWDFYNEQFF,TGTGCCAGTAGTTGGGACTTTTACAATGAGCAGTTCTTC
TRBD1,TRBJ2-7,TRBV28,.,15,CASSLPRGQMYEQYF,TGTGCCAGCAGTTTACCGAGGGGACAGATGTACGAGCAGTACTTC
.,TRBJ2-2,TRBV2,.,11,CASSLDGELFF,TGTGCCAGCAGTTTGGACGGGGAGCTGTTTTTT
.,TRBJ1-1,TRBV30,.,14,CAWSLGGWNTEAFF,TGTGCCTGGAGTTTGGGGGGCTGGAACACTGAAGCTTTCTTT
.,TRBJ1-3,TRBV7-9,.,14,CASSYGDAGNTIYF,TGTGCCAGCAGCTATGGGGACGCTGGAAACACCATATATTTT